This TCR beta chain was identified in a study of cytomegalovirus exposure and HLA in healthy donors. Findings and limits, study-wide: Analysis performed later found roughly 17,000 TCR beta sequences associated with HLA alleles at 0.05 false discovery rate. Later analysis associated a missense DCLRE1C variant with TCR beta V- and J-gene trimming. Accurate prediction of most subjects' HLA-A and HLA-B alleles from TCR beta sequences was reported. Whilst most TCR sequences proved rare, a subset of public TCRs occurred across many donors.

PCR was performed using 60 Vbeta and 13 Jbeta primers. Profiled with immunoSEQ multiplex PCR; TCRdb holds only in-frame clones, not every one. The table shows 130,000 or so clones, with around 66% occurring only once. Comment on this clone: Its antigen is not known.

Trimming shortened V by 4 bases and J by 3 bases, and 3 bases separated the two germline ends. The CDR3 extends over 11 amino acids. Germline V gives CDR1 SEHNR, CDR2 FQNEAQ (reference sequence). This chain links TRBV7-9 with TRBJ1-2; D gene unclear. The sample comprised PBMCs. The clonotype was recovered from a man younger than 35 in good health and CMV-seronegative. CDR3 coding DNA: TGTGCCAGCAGCTCCGACTATGGCTACACCTTC. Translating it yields CASSSDYGYTF.